The sequence of this T cell receptor beta chain was determined in a study of shared clonotypes between healthy human individuals. Overall study context: A few men and a couple of women, aged 18 to 49, were donors. CD4 naive and CD4 memory each took three plates per donor, while CD8 naive took two and CD8 memory one.

TCRdb's copy holds only in-frame clones and misses some; the assay was immunoSEQ multiplex PCR. Of about 300,000 clones listed, 74% were seen once; the top ten hold about 9.3%. Note on this clone: Its antigen is unknown.

There were only Caucasian adults among the donors, and all lived in Nashville, Tennessee. Study-level results: Generation probability values for non-shared clonotypes were lower than those for clonotypes shared by all four donors.

Germline V gene sequence: CDR1 MDHEN, CDR2 SYDVKM. The J segment lost 3 bases and the V segment lost 3 bases, leaving 17 bases of the junction unmatched. This CDR3 has 18 amino acids. The TCR was taken from a man aged 25 to 40 in good health. Sequences were obtained from memory CD4+ T cells sorted from blood. This sample's subset: CD45RA-negative fraction. The V gene is TRBV28, the J gene TRBJ2-7; 7 nucleotides agree with TRBD1. DNA of the CDR3: TGTGCCAGCAGTTTCTCCCCGGGTTTAGGGGGCCTATTCTACGAGCAGTACTTC. It codes for CASSFSPGLGGLFYEQYF.